The 20 T cell receptor beta chains below come from one sample, sequenced in a study of blood T cell repertoires in COVID-19. Clones were read by immunoSEQ multiplex PCR, and TCRdb kept only the in-frame ones, dropping some. The sample contains about 49,000 clones, about 87% of which appear only once. The sample consisted of peripheral blood. These receptors all come from a man aged 80 or over with acute or convalescent COVID-19.

The chain is built from TRBV6-5 and TRBJ1-1, with 8 bases fitting TRBD1. This CDR3 has 14 amino acids. V shed 2 bases and J 4 bases; nucleotides not matched to a gene: 3. In germline, CDR1 is MNHEY, CDR2 SVGAGI. CDR3 loop: CASSYTGGLTEAFF. DNA for the CDR3: TGTGCCAGCAGTTACACAGGGGGACTCACTGAAGCTTTCTTT.

The V and J genes are TRBV7-9 and TRBJ1-1; D unclear. The CDR3 is 13 amino acids. V was clipped by 7 bases and J by 4 bases, with 13 bases between them. Germline lookup yields CDR1 SEHNR and CDR2 FQNEAQ (reference sequence). The DNA for the CDR3 is TGTGCCAGCACCCAGACTCGGGGCACTGAAGCTTTCTTT. It specifies CASTQTRGTEAFF.

This clone was detected once. The chain uses TRBV18 and TRBJ2-5; the D is unclear. The V gene lost 1 base and the J gene lost 2 bases, with 5 bases spanning the gap. Per germline, CDR1 KGHSH and CDR2 LQKENI. The CDR3 runs 13 residues. The chain's CDR3 is CASSPRVQETQYF. As DNA, the CDR3 is TGTGCCAGCTCACCACGAGTACAAGAGACCCAGTACTTC.

The chain uses TRBV6-5 and TRBJ2-3, with a tentative D call TRBD2 (6 bases). Germline CDR1 reads MNHEY; CDR2 reads SVGAGI. The V gene lost 0 bases and the J gene lost 0 bases, with 7 bases spanning the gap. CDR3 length: 15 residues. CDR3 region: CASSYSSGSTDTQYF. The CDR3 DNA reads TGTGCCAGCAGTTACTCTAGCGGTAGCACAGATACGCAGTATTTT.

This chain uses TRBV7-9 with TRBJ2-5; D is unresolved. This CDR3 contains 14 residues. Trimming shortened V by 3 bases and J by 7 bases, and 15 bases separated the two germline ends. Germline-derived CDR1 and CDR2 are SEHNR and FQNEAQ (reference sequence). The CDR3 reads CASSFGPTPTTQYF. The CDR3 DNA reads as TGTGCCAGCAGCTTTGGGCCCACACCGACGACCCAGTACTTC.

This clone was observed once. This chain connects TRBV19 to TRBJ2-7, with a possible D match to TRBD1 (6 bases). Germline CDR1 is LNHDA and CDR2 is SQIVND (reference sequence). The CDR3 spans 16 residues. V dropped 3 bases and J dropped 3 bases, with 18 bases sitting between them. CDR3 nucleotide sequence: TGTGCCAGTAGTATTTGGGGGCCAGTTGGAGACTACGAGCAGTACTTC. Translating it yields CASSIWGPVGDYEQYF. Together with reference TRBV19 and TRBJ2-7, the CDR3 gives the full variable domain: DGGITQSPKYLFRKEGQNVTLSCEQNLNHDAMYWYRQDPGQGLRLIYYSQIVNDFQKGDIAEGYSVSREKKESFPLTVTSAQKNPTAFYLCASSIWGPVGDYEQYFGPGTRLTVT.

CDR3 loop: CASSVGGGGSYEQYF. The DNA for the CDR3 is TGTGCCAGCAGCGTAGGTGGGGGGGGCTCCTACGAGCAGTACTTC. The chain recombines TRBV9 with TRBJ2-7; 7 positions agree with TRBD2. Germline lookup yields CDR1 SGDLS and CDR2 YYNGEE. Unmatched junction bases numbered 3, after V lost 0 bases and J lost 0 bases. The CDR3 consists of 15 residues.

The rearrangement joins TRBV7-8 to TRBJ1-5; D is unclear. Trimming shortened V by 1 base and J by 2 bases, and 12 bases separated the two germline ends. CDR3 size: 16 residues. In germline, CDR1 is SGHVS, CDR2 FQNEAQ. The CDR3 is CASSLGTWAGNQPQHF. CDR3 DNA: TGTGCCAGCAGCTTAGGTACCTGGGCTGGCAATCAGCCCCAGCATTTT.

This chain links TRBV5-1 with TRBJ1-6; D unresolved. The CDR3 is 16 residues long. The ends were cut back, 7 bases at V and 6 bases at J, with 20 bases in the middle. CDR1 is SGHRS, CDR2 YFSETQ, per germline. The DNA of the CDR3 is TGCGCCAGCCACCGCGGGGAGATACCCTTTAATTCACCCCTCCACTTT. As protein: CASHRGEIPFNSPLHF.

This chain joins TRBV18 and TRBJ2-3; 8 positions agree with TRBD2. Germline assignment: CDR1 KGHSH and CDR2 LQKENI. This CDR3 has 13 residues. J lost 4 bases, V lost 6 bases, and 3 bases had no gene match. The CDR3 is CASSREGADTQYF. CDR3 in DNA: TGTGCCAGCTCCCGGGAGGGGGCAGATACGCAGTATTTT.

This chain uses TRBV5-1 with TRBJ2-1; TRBD2 matches 7 bases. After removal of 0 bases from V and 15 bases from J, the junction contained 9 bases not matched to a gene. Germline values: CDR1 SGHRS, CDR2 YFSETQ. The CDR3 contains 13 residues. The CDR3 DNA reads TGCGCCAGCAGCTTGGAAGTGGGGGGGAGGCTGTTCTTC. Translating it yields CASSLEVGGRLFF.

The chain links TRBV6-1 to TRBJ1-3, with D unclear. V dropped 1 base and J dropped 0 bases, with 4 bases sitting between them. CDR3 length: 14 residues. Germline lookup yields CDR1 MNHNS and CDR2 SASEGT. The CDR3 is CASSEGNSGNTIYF. DNA of the CDR3: TGTGCCAGCAGTGAAGGTAACTCTGGAAACACCATATATTTT.

V usage is TRBV7-9 and J usage is TRBJ1-4; D gene uncertain. Trimming stripped 5 bases from V and 8 bases from J, with 15 bases between. The CDR3 contains 14 residues. CDR1 and CDR2 (germline): SEHNR, FQNEAQ (reference sequence). The CDR3 reads CASSPPGSREKLFF. CDR3 bases: TGTGCCAGCAGCCCTCCGGGGTCTCGCGAAAAACTGTTTTTT.

The table lists this clone with a count of one. DNA of the CDR3: TGTGCCAGCAGGGAGACCGGGACAGGGATTGGAAACACCATATATTTT. Residues: CASRETGTGIGNTIYF. The chain recombines TRBV25-1 with TRBJ1-3, with TRBD1 identical over 9 bases. The V gene end was trimmed by 6 bases and the J gene end by 3 bases; junction bases not matched to a gene: 9. The germline CDR1 and CDR2 sequences are MGHDK and SYGVNS. This CDR3 contains 16 residues.

V usage is TRBV2 and J usage is TRBJ1-2; unclear D gene. V was trimmed by 2 bases and J by 3 bases, leaving 13 bases between them. This CDR3 contains 15 residues. Germline assignment: CDR1 SNHLY and CDR2 FYNNEI. The CDR3 here is CASSEIGLSDYGYTF. Written as DNA, the CDR3 is TGTGCCAGCAGTGAAATTGGGCTGTCGGACTATGGCTACACCTTC.

The chain is built from TRBV3-1 (or the pseudogene TRBV3-2) and TRBJ2-3; 10 bases line up with TRBD2. There are 20 residues in the CDR3. Unmatched junction bases numbered 12, after V lost 0 bases and J lost 0 bases. The germline V gene encodes CDR1 LGHDT and CDR2 YNNKEL (reference sequence). Here the CDR3 DNA reads TGTGCCAGCAGCCAAGATCAGGCTAGCGGGGGATGGGGTAGCACAGATACGCAGTATTTT. Translating gives CASSQDQASGGWGSTDTQYF.

The V call is TRBV25-1, the J call TRBJ2-7; D uncertain. Germline V gene sequence: CDR1 MGHDK, CDR2 SYGVNS. The CDR3 consists of 14 residues. The V and J ends lost 2 bases and 2 bases respectively, with 10 bases between them. This chain's CDR3 is CASSEAGRTYEQYF. The CDR3 DNA reads TGTGCCAGCAGTGAAGCAGGTCGGACCTACGAGCAGTACTTC.

The chain links TRBV11-2 to TRBJ2-7; possible D gene TRBD1, 5 bases. V was clipped by 2 bases and J by 0 bases, with 14 bases between them. CDR1 is SGHAT and CDR2 is FQNNGV in the germline V gene. There are 16 residues in the CDR3. CDR3 DNA sequence: TGTGCCAGCAGCTTAAGGTGGGGCCTATTCTCCTACGAGCAGTACTTC. Its translation is CASSLRWGLFSYEQYF.

The chain links TRBV6-5 to TRBJ2-7; 7 bases are shared with TRBD1. This CDR3 is built from 15 residues. Looked up from germline, CDR1 is MNHEY and CDR2 is SVGAGI. V dropped 6 bases and J dropped 2; count of bases not matched to a gene: 10. CDR3 region: CASSRQGVNTYEQYF. The CDR3 DNA is TGTGCCAGCAGCCGCCAGGGGGTGAATACCTACGAGCAGTACTTC.

The chain employs TRBV7-8 and TRBJ2-2; 7 bases line up with TRBD1. The CDR3 totals 15 residues. CDR1 is SGHVS, CDR2 FQNEAQ, per germline. The V gene end was trimmed by 6 bases and the J gene end by 2 bases; junction bases not matched to a gene: 6. This CDR3 reads CASRPRTGNTGELFF. In DNA, the CDR3 is TGTGCCAGCAGACCGCGGACAGGAAACACCGGGGAGCTGTTTTTT. The full variable domain, rest sourced from reference TRBV7-8 and TRBJ2-2, is GAGVSQSPRYKVAKRGQDVALRCDPISGHVSLFWYQQALGQGPEFLTYFQNEAQLDKSGLPSDRFFAERPEGSVSTLKIQRTQQEDSAVYLCASRPRTGNTGELFFGEGSRLTVL.